The T cell receptor beta chain described here comes from a study of T cell changes during pregnancy in multiple sclerosis. This CDR3 region has 16 residues. In germline, CDR1 is SGHNT, CDR2 YENEEA. Unmatched junction bases numbered 10, after V lost 2 bases and J lost 5 bases. Using immunoSEQ multiplex PCR, the repertoire was profiled, and TCRdb retains in-frame clones only, with some absent. The sample shows roughly 66,000 clones, around 92% of them seen only once. This TCR was recovered from a female donor with multiple sclerosis, enrolled in a pregnancy study. The chain carries TRBV11-3 and TRBJ2-7; 9 nucleotides align to TRBD2. Here the sequenced sample was peripheral blood, taken in the first trimester of pregnancy. CDR3 loop: CASSLTRGRALDEQYF. DNA of the CDR3: TGTGCCAGCAGCTTAACGCGCGGGAGGGCCCTCGACGAGCAGTACTTC.